This T cell receptor (beta chain) was observed in a study of vaccination and CD4 T cells after COVID-19. Noted treatment: roughly ten-day PBMC culture with coronavirus spike peptide pools or control peptides (ViraFEST assay). The Oncomine TCR Beta short-read assay was applied to DNA of cultured CD4+ T cells. TCRdb recomputed calls from the PCR reads with MiXCR, one row per CDR3 protein. There are about 5,900 distinct CDR3 sequences in the sample; roughly 60% occur only once, and approximately 20% lies in the top ten. In germline, CDR1 is MDHEN, CDR2 SYDVKM. The CDR3 covers 13 residues. V was pared by 5 bases and J by 11 bases, with 9 bases of the junction left unmatched. As to this clonotype: What it binds is unknown.

This sequence originates from a human donor who had recovered from COVID-19. The chain employs TRBV28 and TRBJ1-1; 9 nucleotides match TRBD1. Source material: CD4+ T cells from blood, cultured in vitro. In nucleotides, the CDR3 is TGTGCCAGCAGTCACCCGGGACAGGGTGAGGCTTTCTTT. Residues: CASSHPGQGEAFF.